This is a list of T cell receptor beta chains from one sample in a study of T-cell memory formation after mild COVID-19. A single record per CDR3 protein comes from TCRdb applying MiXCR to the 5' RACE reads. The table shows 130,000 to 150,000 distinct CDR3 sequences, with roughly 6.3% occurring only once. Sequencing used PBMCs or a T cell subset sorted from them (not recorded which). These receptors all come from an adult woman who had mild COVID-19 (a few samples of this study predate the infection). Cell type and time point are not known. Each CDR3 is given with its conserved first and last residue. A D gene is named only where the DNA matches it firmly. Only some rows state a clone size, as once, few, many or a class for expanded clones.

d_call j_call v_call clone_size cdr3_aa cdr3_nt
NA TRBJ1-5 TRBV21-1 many CASSKLHMDSGTYSNQPQHF TGTGCCAGCAGCAAACTCCACATGGATTCAGGGACGTATAGCAATCAGCCCCAGCATTTT
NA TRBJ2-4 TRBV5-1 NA CASSLGSGLAKNIQYF TGCGCCAGCAGCTTGGGTTCAGGTCTAGCCAAAAACATTCAGTACTTC
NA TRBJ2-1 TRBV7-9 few CASSSRFVRIADYNEQFF TGTGCCAGCAGCTCCCGTTTCGTTCGGATAGCGGACTACAATGAGCAGTTCTTC
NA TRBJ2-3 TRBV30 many CASQGERSDTQYF TGTGCATCACAGGGAGAGAGGTCAGATACGCAGTATTTT
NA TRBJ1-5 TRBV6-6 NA CASRDSNQPQHF TGTGCCAGCAGGGACAGCAATCAGCCCCAGCATTTT
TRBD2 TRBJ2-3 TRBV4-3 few CASKAGVTDTQYF TGCGCCAGCAAAGCGGGAGTAACAGATACGCAGTATTTT
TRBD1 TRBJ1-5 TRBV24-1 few CATADRGGQPQHF TGTGCCACCGCGGACAGGGGCGGCCAGCCCCAGCATTTT
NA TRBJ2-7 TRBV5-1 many CASSLSFGGLPYEQYF TGCGCCAGCAGCTTGTCATTCGGGGGGCTTCCCTACGAGCAGTACTTC
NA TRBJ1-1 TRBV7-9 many CASSPPGAGGTEAFF TGTGCCAGCAGCCCCCCGGGTGCTGGGGGAACTGAAGCTTTCTTT
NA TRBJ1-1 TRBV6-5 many CASRRTGLGNTEAFF TGTGCCAGCAGGCGAACAGGGCTGGGGAACACTGAAGCTTTCTTT
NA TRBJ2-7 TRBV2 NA CASSVGTSYEQYF TGTGCCAGCAGTGTGGGGACAAGCTACGAGCAGTACTTC
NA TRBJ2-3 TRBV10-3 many CAISGIGLKRGDTQYF TGTGCCATCAGTGGGATCGGACTTAAGAGGGGTGATACGCAGTATTTT
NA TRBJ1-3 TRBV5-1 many CASSLEGRGGNTIYF TGCGCCAGCAGCTTGGAGGGCAGGGGTGGAAACACCATATATTTT
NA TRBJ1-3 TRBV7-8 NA CASSRYRAGNTIYF TGTGCCAGCAGCCGGTACAGGGCCGGAAACACCATATATTTT
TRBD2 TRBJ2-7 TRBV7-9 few CASSRPGLADLYEQYF TGTGCCAGCAGCCGTCCGGGACTAGCGGACCTCTACGAGCAGTACTTC
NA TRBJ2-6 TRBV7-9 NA CARGHVDPSSGANVLTF TGTGCCAGAGGACACGTCGACCCTAGCTCTGGGGCCAACGTCCTGACTTTC
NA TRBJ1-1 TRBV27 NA CASSSQTLGNTEAFF TGTGCCAGCAGTTCCCAGACCCTGGGTAACACTGAAGCTTTCTTT
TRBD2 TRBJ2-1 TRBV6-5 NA CASSSTLAGVYNEQFF TGTGCCAGCAGTTCTACACTAGCGGGAGTCTACAATGAGCAGTTCTTC
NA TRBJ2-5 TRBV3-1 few CASSLIPQEETQYF TGTGCCAGCAGCCTGATACCGCAGGAAGAGACCCAGTACTTC
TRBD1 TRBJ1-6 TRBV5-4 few CASSFRDRNSPLHF TGTGCCAGCAGCTTCCGGGACAGGAATTCACCCCTCCACTTT
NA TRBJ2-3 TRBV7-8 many CASSLAHYTQYF TGTGCCAGCAGCTTAGCGCACTACACGCAGTATTTT
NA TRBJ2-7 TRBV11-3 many CASSLDLGTLQSEQYF TGTGCCAGCAGCTTAGACCTAGGGACCTTACAATCCGAGCAGTACTTC
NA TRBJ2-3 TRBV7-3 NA CASSLNADTQYF TGTGCCAGCAGCTTAAATGCAGATACGCAGTATTTT
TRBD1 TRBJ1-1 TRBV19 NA CASSAPGQVNTEAFF TGTGCCAGTAGTGCACCGGGACAGGTGAACACTGAAGCTTTCTTT
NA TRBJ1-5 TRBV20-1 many CSARIGGNQPQHF TGCAGTGCTAGGATTGGGGGCAATCAGCCCCAGCATTTT
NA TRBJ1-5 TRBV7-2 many CASSLVGEVGNQPQHF TGTGCCAGCAGCTTAGTCGGGGAAGTGGGCAATCAGCCCCAGCATTTT
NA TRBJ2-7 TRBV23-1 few CASSMGKPGQGSGGAEQYF TGCGCCAGCAGCATGGGGAAGCCGGGACAGGGGAGCGGGGGGGCCGAGCAGTACTTC
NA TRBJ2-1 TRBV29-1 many CSVKRGINEQFF TGCAGCGTTAAGAGGGGGATTAATGAGCAGTTCTTC
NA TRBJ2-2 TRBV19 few CASSPWPGELFF TGTGCCAGTAGCCCTTGGCCCGGGGAGCTGTTTTTT
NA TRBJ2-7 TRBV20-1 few CSATTGTSNYEQYF TGCAGTGCTACAACCGGGACGTCGAACTACGAGCAGTACTTC
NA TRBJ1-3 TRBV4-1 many CASSQGYSTSDTIYF TGCGCCAGCAGCCAAGGGTACTCTACCTCGGACACCATATATTTT
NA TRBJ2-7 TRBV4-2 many CASSQEAASYEQYF TGTGCCAGCAGCCAAGAAGCGGCCTCCTACGAGCAGTACTTC
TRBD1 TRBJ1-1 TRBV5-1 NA CASSPSQGQDNTEAFF TGCGCCAGCAGCCCGTCTCAGGGACAGGATAACACTGAAGCTTTCTTT
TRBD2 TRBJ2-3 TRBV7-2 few CASSPSGSRTDTQYF TGTGCCAGCAGCCCTAGCGGGAGCAGGACAGATACGCAGTATTTT
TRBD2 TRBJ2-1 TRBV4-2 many CASSSGTSGNNEQFF TGTGCCAGCTCCAGTGGGACTAGCGGGAACAATGAGCAGTTCTTC
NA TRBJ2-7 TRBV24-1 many CATSDSGQSYEQYF TGTGCCACCAGTGACTCCGGACAGTCCTACGAGCAGTACTTC
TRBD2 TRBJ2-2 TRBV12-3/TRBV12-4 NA CASSLREAVTGELFF TGTGCCAGCAGTCTGCGGGAGGCGGTCACCGGGGAGCTGTTTTTT
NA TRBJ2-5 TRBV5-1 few CASSPELETQYF TGCGCCAGCAGCCCCGAGCTGGAGACCCAGTACTTC
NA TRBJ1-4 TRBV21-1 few CASRRDRLNEKLFF TGTGCCAGCAGACGTGACAGGCTTAATGAAAAACTGTTTTTT
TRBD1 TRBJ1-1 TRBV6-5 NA CASKTGTGGLNTEAFF TGTGCCAGCAAAACCGGGACAGGGGGATTGAACACTGAAGCTTTCTTT
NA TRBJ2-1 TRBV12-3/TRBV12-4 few CASSFAGRGSYNEQFF TGTGCCAGCAGTTTTGCTGGGCGTGGCTCCTACAATGAGCAGTTCTTC
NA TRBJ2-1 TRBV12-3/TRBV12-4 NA CASSPELPSRNEQFF TGTGCCAGCAGCCCGGAGCTGCCTTCTCGCAATGAGCAGTTCTTC
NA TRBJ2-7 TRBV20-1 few CSATWSQGGYEQYF TGCAGTGCTACTTGGTCCCAGGGGGGCTACGAGCAGTACTTC
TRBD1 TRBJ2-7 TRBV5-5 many CASGAGGLREQYF TGTGCCAGCGGAGCAGGGGGCTTGAGAGAGCAGTACTTC